This record concerns one T cell receptor (beta chain) sequence. Its target is unknown. These data come from a study of shared clonotypes between healthy human individuals. Notes on the study in general: Generally, estimated richness proved larger in naive subsets than it did in memory subsets. The sharing of 4.5% to 5% of naive CD4 clonotypes was seen across a handful of donors. Clonotype sharing among donors, it was expected, would be affected by sequencing depth.

The protocol was immunoSEQ multiplex PCR, while the TCRdb copy is restricted to in-frame clones and leaves out a portion. Here the sample spans roughly 700,000 clones, 90% being singletons. Adults of Caucasian background living in Nashville, Tennessee made up all donors. Deletions cut 0 bases from V and 0 bases from J, with 13 bases between. The CDR3 length is 16 residues. From germline, CDR1 is SGDLS and CDR2 YYNGEE. The chain carries TRBV9 and TRBJ2-7; D is unresolved. The sample consisted of memory CD8+ T cells from PBMCs. Regarding subset: CD45RO+ cells pooled with CCR7-negative TemRA cells. The TCR sequence derives from a man younger than 30 in good health. Some clones in this sample may be carry-over from other donors' samples. The CDR3 loop reads CASSVAIGDGSYEQYF. CDR3 nucleotide sequence: TGTGCCAGCAGCGTAGCGATCGGAGACGGCTCCTACGAGCAGTACTTC.